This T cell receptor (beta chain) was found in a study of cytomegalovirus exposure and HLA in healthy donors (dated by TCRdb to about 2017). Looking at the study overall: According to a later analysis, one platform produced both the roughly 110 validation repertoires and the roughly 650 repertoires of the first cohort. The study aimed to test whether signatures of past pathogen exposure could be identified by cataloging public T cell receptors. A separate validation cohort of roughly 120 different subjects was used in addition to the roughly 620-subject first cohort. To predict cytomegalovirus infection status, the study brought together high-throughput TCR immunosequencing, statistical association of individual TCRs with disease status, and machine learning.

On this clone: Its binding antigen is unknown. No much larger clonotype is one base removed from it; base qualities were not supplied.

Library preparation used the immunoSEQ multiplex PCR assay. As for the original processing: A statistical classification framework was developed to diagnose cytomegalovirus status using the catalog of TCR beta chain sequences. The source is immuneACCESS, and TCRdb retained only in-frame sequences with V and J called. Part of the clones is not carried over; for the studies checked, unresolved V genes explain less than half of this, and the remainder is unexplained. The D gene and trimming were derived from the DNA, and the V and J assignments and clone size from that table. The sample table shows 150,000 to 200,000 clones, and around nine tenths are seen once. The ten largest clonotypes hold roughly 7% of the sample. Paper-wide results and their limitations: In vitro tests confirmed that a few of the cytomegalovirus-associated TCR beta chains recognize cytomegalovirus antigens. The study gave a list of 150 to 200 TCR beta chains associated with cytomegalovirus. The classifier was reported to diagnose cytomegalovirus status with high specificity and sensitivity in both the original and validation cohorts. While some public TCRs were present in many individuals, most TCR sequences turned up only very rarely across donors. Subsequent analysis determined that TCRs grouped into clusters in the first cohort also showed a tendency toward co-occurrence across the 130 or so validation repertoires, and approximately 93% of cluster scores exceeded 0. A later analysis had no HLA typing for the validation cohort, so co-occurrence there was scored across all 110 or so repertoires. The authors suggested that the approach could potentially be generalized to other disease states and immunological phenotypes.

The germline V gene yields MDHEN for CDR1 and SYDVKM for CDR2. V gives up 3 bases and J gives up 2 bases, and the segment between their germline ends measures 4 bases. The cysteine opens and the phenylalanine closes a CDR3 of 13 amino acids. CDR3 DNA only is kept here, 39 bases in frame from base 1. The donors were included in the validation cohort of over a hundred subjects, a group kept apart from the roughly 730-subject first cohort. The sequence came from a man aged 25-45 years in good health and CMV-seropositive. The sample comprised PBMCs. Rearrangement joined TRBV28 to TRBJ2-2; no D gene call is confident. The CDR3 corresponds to CASSFPNTGELFF. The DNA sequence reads TGTGCCAGCAGTTTCCCAAACACCGGGGAGCTGTTTTTT.